This T cell receptor beta chain was captured by sequencing in a study of T cell clonotyping in hematopoietic cell transplantation. Findings and limits, study-wide: Broader posttransplant TCR repertoire diversity was predicted by graft donor and pretransplant recipient Inverse Simpson Index values.

By its share, this clone is medium-sized. Its antigen remains unidentified. This CDR3 spans 13 amino acids. V was clipped by 3 bases and J by 6 bases, with 9 bases between them. Germline V lookup: CDR1 MGHDK, CDR2 SYGVNS. TCRdb's copy holds only in-frame clones and misses some; the assay was immunoSEQ multiplex PCR. The sample includes 14,000 or so clones, about 94% of them seen just once. The sample was PBMCs, taken 30 days after allogeneic stem cell transplant. This sequence originates from a male patient between 60 and 69 years old who had an allogeneic stem cell transplant from an unrelated donor, so the T cells may come from the graft donor. Some clones in this sample may be carry-over from other donors' samples. The rearrangement uses TRBV25-1 and TRBJ1-5, with D unresolved. In DNA, the CDR3 is TGTGCCAGCAGTGAGGTTGGGAGTCAGCCCCAGCATTTT. It translates to CASSEVGSQPQHF.